One sample yielded the 21 T cell receptor beta chains listed below, sequenced in a study of T cells in Graves' hyperthyroidism and ophthalmopathy. RNA transcripts were the template for amplifying TCR beta CDR3 regions. The HTBI primer set served for first-round RT-PCR of the TCR CDR3. TCRdb ran MiXCR on the multiplex PCR reads and lists one entry per CDR3 protein. The sample holds fewer than 450,000 distinct CDR3 sequences, about 18% seen once. Sequenced input: blood. The source of these receptors is a woman in her twenties or thirties with Graves' hyperthyroidism that later progressed to Graves' ophthalmopathy.

This clonotype occurred once. A much larger clone differs from this one at a single base, so this may be a read error. The chain recombines TRBV9 with TRBJ1-2; TRBD1 agrees at 12 bases. CDR1 and CDR2 from the germline V gene are SGDLS and YYNGEE. This CDR3 has 15 residues. CDR3 protein: CARSEGTGGKDGYTF. In nucleotides, the CDR3 is TGTGCCAGAAGCGAGGGGACAGGGGGCAAGGATGGCTACACCTTC.

The chain has TRBV5-1 and TRBJ2-1; 11 nucleotides align to TRBD1. The CDR3 totals 14 residues. J lost 8 bases, V lost 4 bases, and 5 bases had no gene match. Per germline, CDR1 SGHRS and CDR2 YFSETQ. The CDR3: CASSTGQGAYEQFF. For the CDR3, the DNA is TGCGCCAGCAGCACCGGACAGGGGGCATATGAGCAGTTCTTC.

This clonotype was seen many times. This chain links TRBV6-2 or TRBV6-3 with TRBJ2-1, with 11 nucleotides matching TRBD1. Germline V gene data show CDR1 as MNHEY and CDR2 as SVGEGT. The J segment lost 7 bases and the V segment lost 2 bases, leaving 13 bases of the junction unmatched. The CDR3 is 18 residues long. CDR3 residues: CASSYHPAGTGGGNEQFF. As DNA, the CDR3 is TGTGCCAGCAGTTACCATCCAGCCGGGACAGGGGGTGGGAATGAGCAGTTCTTC.

There are many counts of this clonotype. The genes are TRBV6-2 or TRBV6-3 and TRBJ2-5, with D possibly being TRBD1 or TRBD2 (6 bases each). V shed 8 bases and J shed 5 bases, with 21 bases lying between them. Germline loops: CDR1 MNHEY, CDR2 SVGEGT. CDR3 length: 15 residues. The chain's CDR3 is CASGRRKGGGETQYF. In DNA form, the CDR3 reads TGTGCCAGCGGGCGAAGGAAGGGGGGAGGCGAGACCCAGTACTTC.

This clonotype was detected a few times. The chain has TRBV6-2 or TRBV6-3 and TRBJ1-1; no firm D call. Deletions cut 6 bases from V and 2 bases from J, with 13 bases between. In germline, CDR1 is MNHEY, CDR2 SVGEGT. The CDR3 runs to 14 residues. The CDR3 DNA sequence: TGTGCCAGCAGAACGGGCCAACAAAACACTGAAGCTTTCTTT. This gives the protein CASRTGQQNTEAFF.

This clonotype came up many times. The rearrangement uses TRBV4-2 and TRBJ1-5; 7 positions agree with TRBD1. From germline, CDR1 is LGHNA and CDR2 YNFKEQ. CDR3 size: 17 residues. Unmatched junction bases numbered 13, after V lost 3 bases and J lost 5 bases. The CDR3 nucleotides read TGTGCCAGCAGCCACTCCTGGGTGGGAACAGGGGATCAGCCCCAGCATTTT. Translated: CASSHSWVGTGDQPQHF.

This clonotype has ten or more counts. This CDR3 reads CSVEDYGVQWHGYTF. Here the CDR3 DNA reads TGCAGCGTTGAAGATTACGGGGTGCAGTGGCATGGCTACACCTTC. The gene calls are TRBV29-1 and TRBJ1-2; D remains unclear. Germline CDR1 SQVTM, CDR2 ANQGSEA. Between the trimmed V and J ends, which lost 0 bases and 6 bases, there was a span of 17 bases. The CDR3 loop spans 15 amino acids.

In its sample, this clonotype was seen many times. V usage is TRBV27 and J usage is TRBJ2-5; 9 nucleotides align to TRBD2. The CDR3 totals 16 residues. Germline V gives CDR1 MNHEY, CDR2 SMNVEV (reference sequence). V gave up 2 bases and J gave up 4 bases; unmatched junction bases: 8. As DNA, the CDR3 is TGTGCCAGCAGTTTAGTTGCGGGGGGGCCGGGAGAGACCCAGTACTTC. This translates into CASSLVAGGPGETQYF.

This clonotype was picked up many times. The chain uses TRBV5-1 and TRBJ2-7; tentatively, D is TRBD1 (6 bases). The V gene's germline CDR1 is SGHRS and CDR2 YFSETQ. The V end lost 4 bases, the J end lost 2 bases, and 10 bases lay between the germline ends. This CDR3 is 13 amino acids long. The CDR3 here is CASSPGAAYEQYF. DNA for the CDR3: TGCGCCAGCAGCCCAGGGGCTGCCTACGAGCAGTACTTC.

This clonotype was picked up many times. At one boundary the junction diverges from the germline segment, which might be a read error. The CDR3 spells CASSIGGGELFF. The CDR3 DNA is TGTGCCAGTAGCATAGGAGGAGGGGAGCTGTTTTTT. J is TRBJ2-2 and V is TRBV19; tentative D call: TRBD2 (5 bases). CDR3 length: 12 residues. Germline CDR1 is LNHDA and CDR2 is SQIVND (reference sequence).

This clonotype turned up a few times. The chain couples TRBV19 to TRBJ1-4; maybe TRBD1 (5 bases). The CDR3 runs to 15 residues. Per germline, CDR1 LNHDA and CDR2 SQIVND (reference sequence). Trimming left V 5 bases short and J 7 bases short, with 17 bases between. DNA of the CDR3: TGTGCCAGTAGTTCCCTGAGGGGCGATGCTGAAAAACTGTTTTTT. It codes for CASSSLRGDAEKLFF.

This clonotype was counted many times. V and J are TRBV24-1 and TRBJ2-3, with no clear D. V lost 4 bases and J 6 bases, leaving 10 bases between the germline ends. This CDR3 has 13 residues. Per germline, CDR1 KGHDR and CDR2 SFDVKD. Here the CDR3 reads CATSDLEWDTQYF. The CDR3 nucleotides are TGTGCCACCAGTGACCTAGAATGGGATACGCAGTATTTT.

A remark on this clonotype: This clone may be a read error of a much larger clone one base away. The rearrangement joins TRBV6-5 to TRBJ1-4; TRBD1 might be the D (6 bases). Germline V gene data show CDR1 as MNHEY and CDR2 as SVGAGI. CDR3 length equals 15 residues. CDR3 protein: CTSSYSGGGGEKLFF. The CDR3 DNA is TGTACCAGCAGTTACTCGGGCGGGGGCGGTGAAAAACTGTTTTTT.

This clonotype was picked up many times. The chain has TRBV10-3 and TRBJ2-7, with 7 positions matching TRBD1. Trimming removed 6 bases from V and 3 bases from J; junction bases left unmatched: 11. The germline V gene encodes CDR1 ENHRY and CDR2 SYGVKD. CDR3 size: 15 residues. The CDR3 loop reads CAIRGFGRGIYEQYF. CDR3 nucleotides: TGTGCCATCAGGGGGTTCGGCAGGGGGATCTACGAGCAGTACTTC.

This clonotype was seen ten or more times. The CDR3: CASSRDLNQPQHF. Here the CDR3 DNA reads TGCGCCAGCAGCCGGGACCTCAATCAGCCCCAGCATTTT. This chain connects TRBV5-1 to TRBJ1-5, with a weak D call TRBD1 (5 bases). The CDR3 spans 13 residues. Per the germline V gene, CDR1 is SGHRS and CDR2 is YFSETQ. V lost 4 bases to trimming and J lost 3 bases, with 8 bases between them.

This clonotype was found many times. This rearrangement joins TRBV2 to TRBJ2-3, with no clear D. V was clipped by 1 base and J by 0 bases, with 11 bases between them. The germline V gene has CDR1 SNHLY and CDR2 FYNNEI. The CDR3 is 16 amino acids. In nucleotides, the CDR3 is TGTGCCAGCAGTGAAGTTGTGGAAACTAGCACAGATACGCAGTATTTT. Its translation: CASSEVVETSTDTQYF.

This clonotype was picked up a small number of times. Just one base apart from a much larger clone, this may be a read error. The chain joins TRBV10-3 to TRBJ2-5, with D unclear. V lost 3 bases to trimming and J lost 1 base, with 0 bases between them. CDR3 length: 11 residues. The germline CDR1 and CDR2 sequences are ENHRY and SYGVKD. Here the CDR3 DNA reads TGTGCCATCAGTGACCAAGAGACCCAGTACTTC. The encoded protein is CAISDQETQYF.

The chain carries TRBV5-1 and TRBJ2-7; 8 bases line up with TRBD1. The CDR3 is 15 amino acids. With V trimmed by 3 bases and J by 4 bases, 9 bases remained unmatched. Germline CDR1 reads SGHRS; CDR2 reads YFSETQ. In DNA form, the CDR3 reads TGCGCCAGCAGCTGGTCCACAGGGGGTAAATACGAGCAGTACTTC. It encodes CASSWSTGGKYEQYF.

This clonotype was detected a few times. The chain couples TRBV6-1 to TRBJ2-7; no clear D gene. The V gene's germline CDR1 is MNHNS and CDR2 SASEGT. CDR3 size: 13 residues. Trimming cost V 8 bases and J 0 bases, with 11 bases left between them. CDR3 in DNA: TGTGCCAGCCTGGTTTGGGGCTCCTACGAGCAGTACTTC. It codes for CASLVWGSYEQYF.

The J gene is TRBJ2-7, the V gene TRBV7-9; 8 positions match TRBD2. J gave up 4 bases and V 5 bases, and 7 bases lay outside the gene matches. CDR1 SEHNR and CDR2 FQNEAQ come from the germline V gene (reference sequence). There are 14 residues in the CDR3. CDR3 in amino acids: CASSMTSVSYEQYF. The CDR3, as DNA: TGTGCCAGCAGCATGACTAGCGTCTCTTACGAGCAGTACTTC.

In this sample, this clonotype turned up a few times. The V call is TRBV2, the J call TRBJ1-1; tentatively, D is TRBD1 (6 bases). The germline V gene encodes CDR1 SNHLY and CDR2 FYNNEI. Trimming stripped 7 bases from V and 2 bases from J, with 11 bases between. CDR3 length: 13 amino acids. In DNA, the CDR3 is TGTGCCAGCACCGGGACACTAAACACTGAAGCTTTCTTT. Translating it yields CASTGTLNTEAFF.